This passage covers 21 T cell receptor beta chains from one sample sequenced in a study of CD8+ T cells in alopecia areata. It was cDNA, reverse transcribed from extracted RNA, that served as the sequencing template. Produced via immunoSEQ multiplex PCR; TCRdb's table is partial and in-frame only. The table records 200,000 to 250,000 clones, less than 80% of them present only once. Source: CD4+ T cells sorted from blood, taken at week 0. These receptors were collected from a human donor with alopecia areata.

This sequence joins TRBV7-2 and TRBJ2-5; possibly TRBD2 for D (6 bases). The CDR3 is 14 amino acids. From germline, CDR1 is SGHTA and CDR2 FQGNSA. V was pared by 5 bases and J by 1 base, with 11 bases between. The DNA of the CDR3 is TGTGCCAGCAGCCTTCGGACTACCCAAGAGACCCAGTACTTC. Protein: CASSLRTTQETQYF.

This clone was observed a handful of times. The DNA of the CDR3 is TGCAGCGCCATGACAGGGAGGGGGACTGAAGCTTTCTTT. Amino acids: CSAMTGRGTEAFF. The genes are TRBV29-1 and TRBJ1-1, with 7 bases matching TRBD1. The trim removed 7 bases at V and 5 bases at J, leaving 10 bases unmatched. The CDR3 runs 13 residues. Germline-derived CDR1 and CDR2 are SQVTM and ANQGSEA.

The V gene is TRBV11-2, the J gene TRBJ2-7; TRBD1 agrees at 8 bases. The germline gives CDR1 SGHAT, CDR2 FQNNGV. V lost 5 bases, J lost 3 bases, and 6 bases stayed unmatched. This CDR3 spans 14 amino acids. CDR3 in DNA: TGTGCCAGCAGCCACCGAACAGGGGGCTACGAGCAGTACTTC. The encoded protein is CASSHRTGGYEQYF.

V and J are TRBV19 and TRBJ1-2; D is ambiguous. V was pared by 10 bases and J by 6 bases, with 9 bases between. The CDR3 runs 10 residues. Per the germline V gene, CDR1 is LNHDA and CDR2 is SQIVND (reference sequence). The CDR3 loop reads CATKADGYTF. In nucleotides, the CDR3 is TGTGCCACAAAAGCAGATGGCTACACCTTC.

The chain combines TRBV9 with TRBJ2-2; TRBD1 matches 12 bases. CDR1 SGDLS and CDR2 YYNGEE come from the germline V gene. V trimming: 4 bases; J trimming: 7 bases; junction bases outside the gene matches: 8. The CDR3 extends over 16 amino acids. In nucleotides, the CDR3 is TGTGCCAGCAGCCCTGGGACAGGGGGCTTCGACGGGGAGCTGTTTTTT. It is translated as CASSPGTGGFDGELFF.

The CDR3 DNA reads TGTGCCACTCAGGGATGGGGTGGTCAGAAACTGTTTTTT. Its translation is CATQGWGGQKLFF. This sequence joins TRBV6-6 and TRBJ1-4; maybe TRBD1 (5 bases). The germline V gene has CDR1 MNHNY and CDR2 SVGAGI (reference sequence). Deletions cut 10 bases from V and 11 bases from J, with 20 bases between. There are 13 residues in the CDR3.

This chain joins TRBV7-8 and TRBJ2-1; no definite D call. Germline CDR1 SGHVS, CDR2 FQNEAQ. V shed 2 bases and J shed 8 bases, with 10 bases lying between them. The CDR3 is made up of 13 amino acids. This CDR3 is CASSLYLRDEQFF. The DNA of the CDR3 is TGTGCCAGCAGCTTATATCTTAGGGATGAGCAGTTCTTC.

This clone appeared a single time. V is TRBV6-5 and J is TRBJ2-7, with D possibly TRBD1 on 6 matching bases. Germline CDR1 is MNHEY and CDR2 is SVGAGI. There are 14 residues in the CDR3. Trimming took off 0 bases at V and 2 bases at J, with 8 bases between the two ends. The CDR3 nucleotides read TGTGCCAGCAGTTACTCAACAGGGACCTACGAGCAGTACTTC. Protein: CASSYSTGTYEQYF.

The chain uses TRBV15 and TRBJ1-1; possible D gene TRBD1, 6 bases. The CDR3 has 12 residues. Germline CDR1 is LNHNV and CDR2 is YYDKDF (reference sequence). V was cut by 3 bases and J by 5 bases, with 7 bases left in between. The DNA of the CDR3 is TGTGCCACCAGCAGGGACAGAACTGAAGCTTTCTTT. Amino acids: CATSRDRTEAFF.

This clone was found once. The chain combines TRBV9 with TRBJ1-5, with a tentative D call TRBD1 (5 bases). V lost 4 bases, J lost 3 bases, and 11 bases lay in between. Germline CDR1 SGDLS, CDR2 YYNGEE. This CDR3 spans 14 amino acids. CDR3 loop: CASSPEGVNQPQHF. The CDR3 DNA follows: TGTGCCAGCAGCCCAGAAGGGGTCAATCAGCCCCAGCATTTT.

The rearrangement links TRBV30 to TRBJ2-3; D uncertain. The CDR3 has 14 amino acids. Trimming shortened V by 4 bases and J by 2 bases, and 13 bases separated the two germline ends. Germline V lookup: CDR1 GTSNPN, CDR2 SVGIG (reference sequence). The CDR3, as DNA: TGTGCCTGGAAACGGATCCTAAACACAGATACGCAGTATTTT. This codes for CAWKRILNTDTQYF.

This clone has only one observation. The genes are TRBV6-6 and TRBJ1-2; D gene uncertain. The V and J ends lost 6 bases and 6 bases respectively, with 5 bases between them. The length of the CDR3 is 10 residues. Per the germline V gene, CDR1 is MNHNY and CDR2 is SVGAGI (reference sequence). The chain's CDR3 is CASRLDGYTF. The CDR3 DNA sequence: TGTGCCAGCAGACTCGATGGCTACACCTTC.

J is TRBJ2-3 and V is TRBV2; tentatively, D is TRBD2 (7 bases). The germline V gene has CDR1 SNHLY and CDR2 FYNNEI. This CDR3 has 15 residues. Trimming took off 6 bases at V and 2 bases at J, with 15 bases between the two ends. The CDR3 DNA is TGTGCCAGCAGGGATCGGGGGGCAATCACAGATACGCAGTATTTT. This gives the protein CASRDRGAITDTQYF.

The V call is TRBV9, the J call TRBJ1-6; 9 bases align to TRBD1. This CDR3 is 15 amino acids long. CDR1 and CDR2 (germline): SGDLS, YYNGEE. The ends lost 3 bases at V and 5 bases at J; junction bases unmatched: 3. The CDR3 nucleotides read TGTGCCAGCAGCGCGCGACAGGGGGATAATTCACCCCTCCACTTT. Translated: CASSARQGDNSPLHF.

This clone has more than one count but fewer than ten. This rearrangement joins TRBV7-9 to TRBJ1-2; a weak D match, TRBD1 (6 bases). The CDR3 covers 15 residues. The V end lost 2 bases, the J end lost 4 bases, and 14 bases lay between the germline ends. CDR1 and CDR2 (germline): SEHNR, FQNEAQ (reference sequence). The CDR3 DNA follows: TGTGCCAGCAGCTTACGGGAGGGGGATCGCTATGGCTACACCTTC. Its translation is CASSLREGDRYGYTF.

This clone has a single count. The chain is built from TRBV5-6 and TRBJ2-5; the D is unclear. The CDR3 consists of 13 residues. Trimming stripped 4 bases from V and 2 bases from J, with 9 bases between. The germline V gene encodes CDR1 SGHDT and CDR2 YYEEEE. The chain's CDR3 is CASSAGSQETQYF. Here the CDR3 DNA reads TGTGCCAGCAGCGCCGGCAGTCAAGAGACCCAGTACTTC.

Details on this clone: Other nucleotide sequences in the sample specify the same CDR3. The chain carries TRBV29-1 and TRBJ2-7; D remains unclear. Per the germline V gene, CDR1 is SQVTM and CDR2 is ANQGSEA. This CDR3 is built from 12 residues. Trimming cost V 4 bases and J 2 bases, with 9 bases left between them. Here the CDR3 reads CSVAPGPYEQYF. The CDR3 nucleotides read TGCAGCGTTGCCCCTGGGCCCTACGAGCAGTACTTC.

CDR3 sequence reads: CASSLSPNTDTQYF. CDR3 sequence (DNA): TGTGCCAGCAGCTTATCGCCTAACACAGATACGCAGTATTTT. The chain combines TRBV7-3 with TRBJ2-3; D not resolved. CDR3 size: 14 residues. Trimming cost V 2 bases and J 2 bases, with 8 bases left between them. Germline V CDR1 and CDR2: SGHTA, FQGTGA.

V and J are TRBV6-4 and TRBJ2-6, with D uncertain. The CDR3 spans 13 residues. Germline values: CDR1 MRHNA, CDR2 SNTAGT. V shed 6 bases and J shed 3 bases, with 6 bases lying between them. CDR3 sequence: CASSPGGANVLTF. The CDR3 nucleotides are TGTGCCAGCAGCCCTGGTGGGGCCAACGTCCTGACTTTC.

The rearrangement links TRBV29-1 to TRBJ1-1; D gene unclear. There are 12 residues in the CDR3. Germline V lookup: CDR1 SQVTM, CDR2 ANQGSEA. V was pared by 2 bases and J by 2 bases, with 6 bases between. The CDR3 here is CSVEKGNTEAFF. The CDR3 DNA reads TGCAGCGTTGAAAAGGGAAACACTGAAGCTTTCTTT.

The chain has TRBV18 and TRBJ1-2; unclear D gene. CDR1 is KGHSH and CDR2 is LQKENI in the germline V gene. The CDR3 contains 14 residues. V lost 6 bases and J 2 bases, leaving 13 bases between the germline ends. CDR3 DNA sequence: TGTGCCAGCTCGTCCGCGGACGGGAACTATGGCTACACCTTC. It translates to CASSSADGNYGYTF.